The T cell receptor beta chain under discussion was sequenced for a study of cytomegalovirus exposure and HLA in healthy donors (dated by TCRdb to 2015 to 2018). Regarding the complete study: An earlier analysis of 587 of the donors reported under 300 Gb of sequence data and 117 million unique TCR beta sequences obtained from 150 million to 200 million T cells. In a later genetic analysis, genome-wide SNP genotypes for about 55% of the 666 donors were used, and that subset was treated as a discovery cohort. In the later analysis, no new phenotypic data were used to find candidate immune exposures; instead, reliance was placed on TCR beta sequences and their occurrence across donors. An early release covering about 600 HLA-typed donors comprised approximately 290 gigabases of sequencing data and tens of millions of unique TCR sequences. Every repertoire in the discovery cohort had been generated on one and the same sequencing platform. Donor age, sex, ethnicity and CMV serostatus were compiled alongside the repertoire data. Across approximately 400 genotyped donors of the cohort, an average of about 240,000 unique TCR beta nucleotide sequences per donor were sequenced, and 15% to 20% of those sequences were non-productive. Using immunosequencing, the study profiled T cell repertoires from around 670 subjects and related those repertoires to cytomegalovirus serostatus. Because of strong linkage in the cohort, four to six DR-DQ haplotypes were treated as single units for association and clustering. In an earlier analysis of 500 to 650 of the donors, high-throughput TCR beta sequencing was used to judge whether each TCR beta V gene segment behaved as functional or pseudogenic. To study patterns of TCR occurrence, a later analysis re-analyzed previously published TCR beta repertoires from under 750 donors and added high-resolution HLA genotyping. The number of donors typed differed by locus, with about 629-630 for A, B, C, DRB1 and DQB1, 522 for DQA1, some 570 for DPA1, and around 460 for DPB1. HLA typing covered class I and class II loci at four-digit resolution. The study aimed to test whether signatures of past pathogen exposure could be identified by cataloging public T cell receptors. A separate validation cohort of more than 100 different subjects was used in addition to the 666-subject first cohort. To predict cytomegalovirus infection status, the study combined high-throughput TCR immunosequencing, statistical association of individual TCRs with disease status, and machine learning. The genetic ancestry cluster associated with self-reported Caucasian donors included around 76% of the roughly 360 genotyped donors. Overall study outcomes, separate from this receptor: A later genetic analysis associated a missense DCLRE1C variant with V-gene and J-gene trimming of TCR beta chains, and an independent cohort replicated the association. A further reported finding was that TCR beta sequences accurately predicted the HLA-A and HLA-B alleles for most subjects in the first cohort. A later analysis associated 15,000 or so TCR beta sequences with specific HLA alleles at a false discovery rate of 0.05. A group of highly shared sequence variants was considered likely to be a technical artifact of the sequencing pipeline. While some public TCRs were present in many individuals, most TCR sequences turned up only very rarely across donors. CMV serostatus was the only immune exposure information available for the cohort. Because HLA typing was missing for some donors at each locus, association tests included only the typed subset. It was suggested by the authors that the approach could potentially be generalized to other disease states and immunological phenotypes. Sequencing depth was assumed to be roughly uniform across donors in the presence/absence analyses, though that assumption may not hold. Only TCR beta chains were sequenced in this cohort, and the absence of alpha or paired-chain data limited detectable features. Strong co-occurrence of HLA alleles, especially DR and DQ, made assigning TCR associations to individual alleles difficult. The earlier analysis of 587 of the donors excluded 15 to 20 rarely observed V segments, including chromosome 9 orphons, because counts were too low. In the study, approximately 160 TCR beta chains were listed as associated with cytomegalovirus. In an earlier analysis of some 500 of the donors, most TCR beta V segments were observed in productive rearrangements about 90% or about 30% of the time, broadly matching IMGT annotations. Compared with equally common non-associated chains, HLA-associated TCR beta chains in a later analysis were more clonally expanded and had lower generation probabilities. Linkage disequilibrium might explain the correlated functional status among segregating V segments, but an unknown experimental factor could not be ruled out. Three of the identified cytomegalovirus-associated TCR beta chains were confirmed in vitro to be specific for cytomegalovirus antigens. A later analysis found that TCR association rates varied across HLA loci, with DRB1 alleles showing the most associated TCRs and HLA-C alleles the fewest. According to a later analysis, most CMV-associated TCR beta chains appeared to be HLA-restricted, and the HLA associations seemed to be driven largely by CMV exposure. In a later analysis, several top co-occurrence clusters were reported to appear linked to parvovirus B19, influenza, CMV and Epstein-Barr virus. In both the original and validation cohorts, the classifier was reported to diagnose cytomegalovirus status with high specificity and sensitivity. According to a later genetic analysis, donors in an Asian-associated ancestry cluster had fewer N-insertions in productive TCRs than the roughly 700-donor mean.

A word on this clone: Its antigen remains undetermined. One base away there is no much larger clone; base qualities are not given.

In total, approximately 690 healthy bone marrow donors made up the cohort. At the time of sampling, every cohort member was nominally healthy, though immune exposures that went unrecorded were likely present. The donor was CMV seronegative and belonged to the group of several hundred seronegative cohort members. A peripheral blood sample was collected from each donor, and TCR beta sequencing was performed on peripheral blood mononuclear cells. Genomic DNA was extracted from the blood cell samples with the Qiagen DNeasy Blood Extraction Kit. Libraries came from the immunoSEQ multiplex PCR assay. For the multiplex PCR, a mixture combining 60 forward primers for TCR Vbeta segments and 13 reverse primers for TCR Jbeta segments was used. The CDR3 region of rearranged TCR beta genes was amplified from genomic DNA by a multiplex PCR assay. Amplified TCR beta libraries were sequenced as 87-base-pair reads on the Illumina HiSeq System. For the original study's pipeline: A later analysis tallied tens of millions of unique TCR beta chains across the 600 to 700 repertoires, and approximately 11 million of those chains were shared by two or more donors. To remove PCR and sequencing errors, raw reads were error-corrected and collapsed into unique sequences using a nearest-neighbor algorithm that merged closely related sequences. To assign V, D and J gene segments, CDR3 sequences were aligned to IMGT reference sequences. Each retained sequence needed at least a six-nucleotide match to both a V gene segment and a J gene segment. Rearrangements were classified as productive when the CDR3 lacked stop codons and remained in frame with V and J, and all other rearrangements were classified as non-productive. Following IMGT convention, CDR3 was defined as the stretch from the second conserved V-encoded cysteine to the conserved J-encoded phenylalanine. In an earlier analysis of approximately 590 of the donors, sequences lacking an unambiguous match to a single V gene segment were excluded. An earlier analysis of a few hundred of the donors classified V segments as functional when productive rearrangements were above 56.7% and as segregating when the standard deviation between donors was above 5%. A statistical classification framework was built to diagnose cytomegalovirus status from the catalog of TCR beta chain sequences. V and J gene assignment, in a later analysis, came from comparing TCR nucleotide sequences with IMGT/GENE-DB human TR gene sequences. The TCRdist pipeline was used in a later analysis to assign CDR3 sequences and most-parsimonious VDJ recombination scenarios. In a later analysis, each TCR beta chain was defined by its CDR3 amino acid sequence together with its V-gene family, and reads lacking a unique V-gene family were excluded. A later analysis removed several hundred highly shared, low-generation-probability nucleotide sequences to deal with suspected cross-contamination and a sequencing artifact. For each public chain, a later analysis derived a clonal expansion index from normalized ranks of inferred template counts within each repertoire. Generation probabilities in a later analysis came from a VDJ recombination model fitted to out-of-frame rearrangements, and those results were checked against IGoR. In a later analysis, hypergeometric tests were used to score TCR-TCR, TCR-HLA and TCR-CMV co-occurrence, with a repertoire-size bias correction applied to TCR pairs. To estimate false discovery rates, a later analysis permuted the HLA or CMV assignments 20 times. In a later analysis, co-occurring TCRs were grouped using DBSCAN, with TCRdist sequence similarity added in when clustering inside HLA-allele-positive subsets. Repertoires with fewer than 30,000 or more than 120,000 public chains, plus five repertoires with anomalous nucleotide sharing, were excluded from co-occurrence clustering. The table comes from immuneACCESS by way of TCRdb, which keeps in-frame sequences with V and J called. Part of the clones is missing from these tables; in studies checked, under half for an unresolved V gene and the rest for unknown reasons. Clone size and V and J calls were adopted from that table, with D and trimming inferred from the DNA. This sample holds more than 140,000 clones; roughly 85% were observed only once. The top ten clones comprise roughly 0.7% of the sample.

Sequencing was done on a sample of PBMCs. The sequence derives from a male donor in good health and CMV-seronegative.

The DNA is TGTGCCAGCAGCGTAGAGGCGGGGAACACCGGGGAGCTGTTTTTT. Translation gives CASSVEAGNTGELFF. This chain is built from TRBV9 and TRBJ2-2, and possibly TRBD2, on 5 matching bases. V is pared back by 0 bases and J by 1 base, with 7 bases lying between the germline termini. The CDR3 spans 15 residues, from the cysteine through the phenylalanine. The only DNA kept is the CDR3, 45 bases in frame from the first base. From the germline V gene, CDR1 is SGDLS and CDR2 is YYNGEE.